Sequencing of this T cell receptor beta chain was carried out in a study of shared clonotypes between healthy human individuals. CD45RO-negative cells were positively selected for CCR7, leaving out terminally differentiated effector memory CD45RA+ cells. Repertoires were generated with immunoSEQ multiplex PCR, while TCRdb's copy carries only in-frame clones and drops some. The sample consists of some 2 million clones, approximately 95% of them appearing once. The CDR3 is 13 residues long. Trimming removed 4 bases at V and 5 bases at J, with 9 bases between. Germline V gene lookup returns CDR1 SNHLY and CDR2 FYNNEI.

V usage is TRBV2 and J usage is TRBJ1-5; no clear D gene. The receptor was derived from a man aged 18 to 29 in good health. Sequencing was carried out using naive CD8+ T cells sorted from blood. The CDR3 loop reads CASSGAGYQPQHF. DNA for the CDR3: TGTGCCAGCAGTGGGGCGGGGTATCAGCCCCAGCATTTT.